The TCR beta chain described here comes from a study of OX40 agonist ivuxolimab in advanced cancers. V lost 4 bases, J lost 4 bases, and 11 bases lay in between. The CDR3 runs 13 residues. Per the germline V gene, CDR1 is SGHDT and CDR2 is YYEEEE. Only in-frame clones appear in the TCRdb table, and some are missing; sequencing was by immunoSEQ multiplex PCR. The sample consists of 50,000 or so clones, approximately 89% of them appearing once. The sample here was CD4+ or CD8+ T cells sorted from blood, taken in a trial of the OX40 agonist ivuxolimab. The source of this sequence is an adult with an advanced solid tumor such as melanoma, head and neck, liver or kidney cancer. The V and J genes are TRBV5-6 and TRBJ1-1, with D possibly matching TRBD1 (5 bases). The CDR3 region is CASSTWGSTEAFF. The CDR3 DNA is TGTGCCAGCAGCACATGGGGGTCCACTGAAGCTTTCTTT.